Following are 25 T cell receptor beta chains from one sample sequenced in a study of blood T cell repertoires in COVID-19. The repertoire was sequenced with immunoSEQ multiplex PCR; TCRdb's copy has only in-frame clones and lacks some. The data hold approximately 100,000 clones, with roughly 84% observed a single time. Sequenced: peripheral blood. The receptor set was obtained from a woman aged 60-75 years with acute or convalescent COVID-19.

This chain uses TRBV11-1 with TRBJ2-3, with 8 bases aligning to TRBD2. This CDR3 spans 15 amino acids. From germline, CDR1 is SGHAT and CDR2 FQDESV (reference sequence). The V and J ends lost 1 base and 5 bases, in that order; junction bases with no gene match: 5. This chain's CDR3 is CASSLVAGIRDTQYF. The CDR3 nucleotides are TGTGCCAGCAGCTTAGTAGCGGGGATCCGAGATACGCAGTATTTT.

V is TRBV11-3 and J is TRBJ2-1, with 13 bases lining up with TRBD2. V shed 5 bases, J shed 2 bases, and the junction held 3 bases outside the gene matches. The CDR3 runs to 16 residues. Per germline, CDR1 SGHNT and CDR2 YENEEA. The CDR3 DNA reads TGTGCCAGCAGCCGGACTAGCGGGGGCCCCTACAATGAGCAGTTCTTC. This translates into CASSRTSGGPYNEQFF.

V is TRBV20-1 and J is TRBJ2-2, with D possibly being TRBD1 (6 bases). Germline V gives CDR1 DFQATT, CDR2 SNEGSKA (reference sequence). Between the trimmed V and J ends, which lost 3 bases and 4 bases, there was a span of 15 bases. The CDR3 totals 15 residues. The CDR3 nucleotides are TGCAGTGCTAGTCGGTCACAGGGAACCACCGGGGAGCTGTTTTTT. Encoded protein: CSASRSQGTTGELFF.

This chain connects TRBV2 to TRBJ2-3, with TRBD2 matching 10 bases. Germline assignment: CDR1 SNHLY and CDR2 FYNNEI. This CDR3 has 15 amino acids. V dropped 7 bases and J dropped 6; count of bases not matched to a gene: 10. CDR3 sequence: CASKERGGRYDTQYF. In DNA, the CDR3 is TGTGCCAGCAAGGAGCGGGGGGGCCGATATGATACGCAGTATTTT.

This chain uses TRBV6-5 with TRBJ2-5; 11 nucleotides align to TRBD1. The junction had 4 bases not matched to a gene; V was cut back by 4 bases and J by 3 bases. This CDR3 is built from 15 residues. Per germline, CDR1 MNHEY and CDR2 SVGAGI. As DNA, the CDR3 is TGTGCCAGCAGTTCGGGACAGGGGGTAAAAGAGACCCAGTACTTC. It encodes CASSSGQGVKETQYF.

The chain uses TRBV10-3 and TRBJ2-2, with 10 bases matching TRBD2. This CDR3 spans 15 amino acids. V trimming: 6 bases; J trimming: 2 bases; junction bases outside the gene matches: 3. Looked up from germline, CDR1 is ENHRY and CDR2 is SYGVKD. The CDR3 sequence: CAIRIAGGNTGELFF. The DNA for the CDR3 is TGTGCCATCAGGATAGCGGGGGGAAACACCGGGGAGCTGTTTTTT.

CDR3: CASSPGVRLAPLSEAQYF. The CDR3 bases are TGCGCCAGCAGCCCGGGGGTGCGACTAGCCCCCCTTAGTGAGGCGCAGTATTTT. The chain has TRBV4-3 and TRBJ2-3; 7 nucleotides match TRBD2. V dropped 4 bases and J dropped 10; count of bases not matched to a gene: 23. The CDR3 loop spans 18 amino acids. The V gene's germline CDR1 is LGHNA and CDR2 YSLEER.

CDR3 residues: CASSGGEAQYF. The CDR3 DNA follows: TGTGCCAGCAGCGGGGGGGAGGCACAGTATTTT. V and J are TRBV7-3 and TRBJ2-3; TRBD2 aligns across 7 bases. Unmatched junction bases numbered 5, after V lost 5 bases and J lost 12 bases. There are 11 residues in the CDR3. Germline CDR1 and CDR2: SGHTA and FQGTGA.

This chain connects TRBV19 to TRBJ1-3, with D unclear. The CDR3 covers 15 residues. V shed 7 bases and J shed 0 bases, with 13 bases lying between them. CDR1 LNHDA and CDR2 SQIVND come from the germline V gene (reference sequence). The CDR3 protein is CASTTGGSSGNTIYF. Written as DNA, the CDR3 is TGTGCCAGTACCACCGGAGGGTCCTCTGGAAACACCATATATTTT.

The CDR3 reads CASEPGGHYGYTF. In DNA form, the CDR3 reads TGTGCCAGCGAGCCAGGGGGCCACTATGGCTACACCTTC. The genes are TRBV28 and TRBJ1-2, with 8 bases matching TRBD1. The germline V gene has CDR1 MDHEN and CDR2 SYDVKM. V lost 8 bases to trimming and J lost 3 bases; unmatched junction nucleotides: 5. The CDR3 has 13 residues.

This clone was counted between two and nine times. The chain employs TRBV5-4 and TRBJ1-2, with D tentatively TRBD1 (6 bases). This CDR3 is built from 15 residues. The V end lost 6 bases, the J end lost 6 bases, and 21 bases lay between the germline ends. Per the germline V gene, CDR1 is SGHNT and CDR2 is YYREEE (reference sequence). CDR3 protein: CASTDLHRALDGYTF. The CDR3 DNA reads TGTGCCAGCACCGACCTTCACAGGGCTTTGGATGGCTACACCTTC.

The J gene is TRBJ2-7, the V gene TRBV11-1; 7 bases are a match to TRBD2. This CDR3 has 16 amino acids. The germline gives CDR1 SGHAT, CDR2 FQDESV (reference sequence). The V segment lost 1 base and the J segment 2 bases; nucleotides outside the gene matches: 8. CDR3 loop: CASSLDGASGPYEQYF. CDR3 nucleotide sequence: TGTGCCAGCAGCTTAGATGGTGCTAGCGGACCCTACGAGCAGTACTTC. The variable domain in full, with the rest retrieved from reference TRBV11-1 and TRBJ2-7, is EAEVAQSPRYKITEKSQAVAFWCDPISGHATLYWYRQILGQGPELLVQFQDESVVDDSQLPKDRFSAERLKGVDSTLKIQPAELGDSAMYLCASSLDGASGPYEQYFGPGTRLTVT.

Only one count was recorded for this clone. The chain uses TRBV11-1 and TRBJ1-1; 7 bases are a match to TRBD1. Looked up from germline, CDR1 is SGHAT and CDR2 is FQDESV (reference sequence). This CDR3 is 14 amino acids long. V lost 5 bases, J lost 1 base, and 4 bases stayed unmatched. The CDR3 reads CASSPDRANTEAFF. DNA of the CDR3: TGTGCCAGCAGCCCCGACAGGGCGAACACTGAAGCTTTCTTT.

This chain joins TRBV28 and TRBJ1-6; D gene uncertain. The CDR3 totals 14 residues. Germline lookup yields CDR1 MDHEN and CDR2 SYDVKM. Trimming took off 5 bases at V and 9 bases at J, with 14 bases between the two ends. For the CDR3, the DNA is TGTGCCAGCAGTCCACCGGGGTCGGGTTCACCCCTCCACTTT. Translating gives CASSPPGSGSPLHF.

The CDR3 protein is CASSQATGSKNIQYF. In DNA, the CDR3 is TGTGCCAGCAGCCAAGCGACAGGGTCCAAAAACATTCAGTACTTC. J is TRBJ2-4 and V is TRBV3-1 (or the pseudogene TRBV3-2); TRBD1 matches at 7 bases. The CDR3 is 15 residues long. In germline, CDR1 is LGHDT, CDR2 YNNKEL (reference sequence). The V gene end was trimmed by 1 base and the J gene end by 2 bases; junction bases not matched to a gene: 2.

The chain combines TRBV4-2 with TRBJ2-5; 8 nucleotides match TRBD2. Unmatched junction bases numbered 4, after V lost 1 base and J lost 3 bases. The CDR3 contains 15 residues. Germline CDR1 reads LGHNA; CDR2 reads YNFKEQ. CDR3 loop: CASSQGFGGEETQYF. CDR3 coding DNA: TGTGCCAGCAGCCAAGGGTTCGGGGGGGAAGAGACCCAGTACTTC.

This sequence joins TRBV5-4 and TRBJ2-7; TRBD1 aligns across 8 bases. There are 15 residues in the CDR3. V gave up 3 bases and J gave up 2 bases; unmatched junction bases: 7. Per the germline V gene, CDR1 is SGHNT and CDR2 is YYREEE (reference sequence). The CDR3 DNA follows: TGTGCCAGCAGCTCAGGACAGGGCTACACCTACGAGCAGTACTTC. Amino acid sequence: CASSSGQGYTYEQYF.

The chain employs TRBV19 and TRBJ1-1; perhaps TRBD1 as D (6 bases). Deletions cut 0 bases from V and 4 bases from J, with 18 bases between. CDR1 and CDR2 (germline): LNHDA, SQIVND (reference sequence). The CDR3 has 17 amino acids. The CDR3 sequence: CASSIDRDQGSSTEAFF. In DNA form, the CDR3 reads TGTGCCAGTAGTATAGATAGGGACCAGGGGAGCTCCACTGAAGCTTTCTTT.

This chain uses TRBV5-1 with TRBJ1-1; D remains unclear. Germline CDR1 and CDR2: SGHRS and YFSETQ. The CDR3 loop spans 15 amino acids. V lost 4 bases, J lost 1 base, and 14 bases lay in between. In nucleotides, the CDR3 is TGCGCCAGCAGCCCCCCTTACGGTGAGAACACTGAAGCTTTCTTT. It translates to CASSPPYGENTEAFF.

J is TRBJ2-2 and V is TRBV7-3; tentative D call: TRBD2 (5 bases). V was pared by 1 base and J by 5 bases, with 14 bases between. Per the germline V gene, CDR1 is SGHTA and CDR2 is FQGTGA. This CDR3 contains 16 residues. In DNA form, the CDR3 reads TGTGCCAGCAGCTTAAAGTTTTCACGGGGAACCGGGGAGCTGTTTTTT. This codes for CASSLKFSRGTGELFF. The whole variable domain, remainder taken from reference TRBV7-3 and TRBJ2-2, is GAGVSQTPSNKVTEKGKYVELRCDPISGHTALYWYRQSLGQGPEFLIYFQGTGAADDSGLPNDRFFAVRPEGSVSTLKIQRTERGDSAVYLCASSLKFSRGTGELFFGEGSRLTVL.

The rearrangement links TRBV5-4 to TRBJ2-1; 8 positions match TRBD1. CDR1 and CDR2 from the germline V gene are SGHNT and YYREEE (reference sequence). V lost 4 bases and J lost 10; bases outside the gene matches: 16. This CDR3 comprises 16 residues. CDR3 sequence (DNA): TGTGCCAGCAGCCACGGCGGACAGGGCCGCCCTGAGGAGCAGTTCTTC. It yields the protein CASSHGGQGRPEEQFF.

The chain is built from TRBV2 and TRBJ2-4; a possible D gene is TRBD1 (5 bases). The CDR3 is 15 amino acids. Looked up from germline, CDR1 is SNHLY and CDR2 is FYNNEI. The V and J ends lost 3 bases and 0 bases respectively, with 9 bases between them. The DNA of the CDR3 is TGTGCCAGCAGTGACAGGGTGCGAGCCAAAAACATTCAGTACTTC. Amino acids: CASSDRVRAKNIQYF. The full variable domain, its missing parts supplied by reference TRBV2 and TRBJ2-4, is EPEVTQTPSHQVTQMGQEVILRCVPISNHLYFYWYRQILGQKVEFLVSFYNNEISEKSEIFDDQFSVERPDGSNFTLKIRSTKLEDSAMYFCASSDRVRAKNIQYFGAGTRLSVL.

The rearrangement uses TRBV12-5 and TRBJ2-2, with D unclear. Germline values: CDR1 LGHNT, CDR2 FRNRAP. The CDR3 has 13 amino acids. The germline V and J ends were trimmed by 6 bases and 1 base, with 6 bases remaining between them. The CDR3 DNA sequence: TGTGCTAGTGGACACATGAACACCGGGGAGCTGTTTTTT. Amino acids: CASGHMNTGELFF.

Only one count was recorded for this clone. The V gene is TRBV3-1 (or the pseudogene TRBV3-2), the J gene TRBJ2-3; a weak D match, TRBD2 (5 bases). From germline, CDR1 is LGHDT and CDR2 YNNKEL (reference sequence). V shed 0 bases and J shed 6 bases, with 13 bases lying between them. The CDR3 has 15 amino acids. The CDR3 DNA reads as TGTGCCAGCAGCCAAGATTTGCTTGAGCGGGATACGCAGTATTTT. This sequence encodes CASSQDLLERDTQYF.

This clone was picked up one time. This chain connects TRBV9 to TRBJ1-2, with 9 positions matching TRBD1. The V gene's germline CDR1 is SGDLS and CDR2 YYNGEE. The CDR3 length is 16 residues. After removal of 4 bases from V and 4 bases from J, the junction contained 11 bases not matched to a gene. CDR3 coding DNA: TGTGCCAGCAGCACCCTTACAGGGGGCATGCTCTATGGCTACACCTTC. Translating it yields CASSTLTGGMLYGYTF.